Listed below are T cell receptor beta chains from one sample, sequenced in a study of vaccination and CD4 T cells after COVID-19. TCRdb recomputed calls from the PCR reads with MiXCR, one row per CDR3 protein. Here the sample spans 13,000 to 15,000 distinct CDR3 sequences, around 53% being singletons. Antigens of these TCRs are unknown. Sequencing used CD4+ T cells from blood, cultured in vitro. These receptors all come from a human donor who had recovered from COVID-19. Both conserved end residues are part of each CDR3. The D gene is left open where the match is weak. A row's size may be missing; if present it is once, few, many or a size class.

CDR3 DNA: TGCAGCGTTGAATGGGGTGGGGGAGACTATGGCTACACCTTC
CDR3 protein: CSVEWGGGDYGYTF
clone size: NA
J gene: TRBJ1-2
D gene: NA
V gene: TRBV29-1

CDR3 DNA: TGCGGGACAGCGGGAGATGCGTCCTACAATGAGCAGTTCTTC
CDR3 protein: CGTAGDASYNEQFF
clone size: NA
J gene: TRBJ2-1
D gene: NA
V gene: TRBV20-1

CDR3 DNA: TGTGCCAGCAGCCTATCCCCCGGGGAGCTGTTTTTT
CDR3 protein: CASSLSPGELFF
clone size: NA
J gene: TRBJ2-2
D gene: NA
V gene: TRBV7-9

CDR3 DNA: TGTGCCAGCAGTTTGACTGTATACGAGCAGTACTTC
CDR3 protein: CASSLTVYEQYF
clone size: NA
J gene: TRBJ2-7
D gene: NA
V gene: TRBV28

CDR3 DNA: TGTGCCAGCACCGGGACAGGGACCACTGAAGCTTTCTTT
CDR3 protein: CASTGTGTTEAFF
clone size: NA
J gene: TRBJ1-1
D gene: TRBD1
V gene: TRBV6-1

CDR3 DNA: TGTGCCAGCAGCAAAGACAGTAACTATGGCTACACCTTC
CDR3 protein: CASSKDSNYGYTF
clone size: NA
J gene: TRBJ1-2
D gene: NA
V gene: TRBV5-4

CDR3 DNA: TGTGCCAGCGGACAGTATACGCCGGGACTAAAACAAGAGACCCAGTACTTC
CDR3 protein: CASGQYTPGLKQETQYF
clone size: NA
J gene: TRBJ2-5
D gene: NA
V gene: TRBV7-3

CDR3 DNA: TGTGCCAGCAGCGTAGAAGGGGGACTAGGGGAGACCCAGTACTTC
CDR3 protein: CASSVEGGLGETQYF
clone size: NA
J gene: TRBJ2-5
D gene: TRBD2
V gene: TRBV9

CDR3 DNA: TGTGCCAGCAGCAATGTTAAGTCCCTCCACTTT
CDR3 protein: CASSNVKSLHF
clone size: few
J gene: TRBJ1-6
D gene: NA
V gene: TRBV6-2/TRBV6-3

CDR3 DNA: TGTGCCAGCAGCCAAGATCAAGAACTAGCGGGAGGGCGGGATACGCAGTATTTT
CDR3 protein: CASSQDQELAGGRDTQYF
clone size: NA
J gene: TRBJ2-3
D gene: TRBD2
V gene: TRBV4-2

CDR3 DNA: TGTGCCAGCAGCTTGGATCAGCGGAGCTCCTACAATGAGCAGTTCTTC
CDR3 protein: CASSLDQRSSYNEQFF
clone size: once
J gene: TRBJ2-1
D gene: NA
V gene: TRBV5-6

CDR3 DNA: TGTGCCAGCAATCGGGGCTCCTACGAGCAGTACTTC
CDR3 protein: CASNRGSYEQYF
clone size: NA
J gene: TRBJ2-7
D gene: NA
V gene: TRBV2

CDR3 DNA: TGCAGTGCTCGCGAGGGACATGGGACGGAGCCCCAGCATTTT
CDR3 protein: CSAREGHGTEPQHF
clone size: NA
J gene: TRBJ1-5
D gene: NA
V gene: TRBV20-1

CDR3 DNA: TGTGCCAGCAGTGCGGACAGGGGCCTGAACACTGAAGCTTTCTTT
CDR3 protein: CASSADRGLNTEAFF
clone size: NA
J gene: TRBJ1-1
D gene: TRBD1
V gene: TRBV28

CDR3 DNA: TGCAGTGCCAAACATAGAAGCTCCTACAATGAGCAGTTCTTC
CDR3 protein: CSAKHRSSYNEQFF
clone size: NA
J gene: TRBJ2-1
D gene: NA
V gene: TRBV20-1

CDR3 DNA: TGTGCCAGCAGCTTAACCCGGGATCTACAAGAGACCCAGTACTTC
CDR3 protein: CASSLTRDLQETQYF
clone size: few
J gene: TRBJ2-5
D gene: NA
V gene: TRBV7-2

CDR3 DNA: TGCAGTGCTAACGCGGGAGGTCCCGATACGCAGTATTTT
CDR3 protein: CSANAGGPDTQYF
clone size: NA
J gene: TRBJ2-3
D gene: TRBD2
V gene: TRBV20-1

CDR3 DNA: TGTGCCAGCAGCCCCCGACTAGCGGGAGGTTGGGAGACCCAGTACTTC
CDR3 protein: CASSPRLAGGWETQYF
clone size: few
J gene: TRBJ2-5
D gene: TRBD2
V gene: TRBV11-2

CDR3 DNA: TGCAGTGCGCTCAGGGTTGAGGATCAGCCCCAGCATTTT
CDR3 protein: CSALRVEDQPQHF
clone size: few
J gene: TRBJ1-5
D gene: NA
V gene: TRBV20-1

CDR3 DNA: TGTGCCAGTAGTATGATGAGGACGGGCTATGGCTACACCTTC
CDR3 protein: CASSMMRTGYGYTF
clone size: NA
J gene: TRBJ1-2
D gene: NA
V gene: TRBV19

CDR3 DNA: TGCAGTCTTGATAGCGGGAGGGAGCAGTTCTTC
CDR3 protein: CSLDSGREQFF
clone size: NA
J gene: TRBJ2-1
D gene: TRBD2
V gene: TRBV20-1

CDR3 DNA: TGTGCCAGCAGTGCCATGGGAGAGACCCAGTACTTC
CDR3 protein: CASSAMGETQYF
clone size: NA
J gene: TRBJ2-5
D gene: NA
V gene: TRBV6-1

CDR3 DNA: TGTGCCAGCACCTCGGGGGGCCCAAAGACCCAGTACTTC
CDR3 protein: CASTSGGPKTQYF
clone size: few
J gene: TRBJ2-5
D gene: NA
V gene: TRBV6-1

CDR3 DNA: TGCGCCAGCAGCTTGAGTGGGGAGACCCAGTACTTC
CDR3 protein: CASSLSGETQYF
clone size: NA
J gene: TRBJ2-5
D gene: NA
V gene: TRBV7-9

CDR3 DNA: TGCAGTGCTTCAACATGGACAGGGGCCTACAATGAGCAGTTCTTC
CDR3 protein: CSASTWTGAYNEQFF
clone size: few
J gene: TRBJ2-1
D gene: TRBD1
V gene: TRBV20-1

CDR3 DNA: TGTGCCAGCAGCTTAGAAGCTAGCGGATCCTACAATGAGCAGTTCTTC
CDR3 protein: CASSLEASGSYNEQFF
clone size: NA
J gene: TRBJ2-1
D gene: TRBD2
V gene: TRBV7-9

CDR3 DNA: TGTGCCTGGAGTCTTTCCCTTGATTTCGGCTACACCTTC
CDR3 protein: CAWSLSLDFGYTF
clone size: NA
J gene: TRBJ1-2
D gene: NA
V gene: TRBV30

CDR3 DNA: TGTGCCAGCAGTATGGGGAGAGCTTACGAAAAACTGTTTTTT
CDR3 protein: CASSMGRAYEKLFF
clone size: few
J gene: TRBJ1-4
D gene: NA
V gene: TRBV6-1

CDR3 DNA: TGTGCCAGCAGCTTAGGGACAGGGGGCCTAACAGATACGCAGTATTTT
CDR3 protein: CASSLGTGGLTDTQYF
clone size: few
J gene: TRBJ2-3
D gene: TRBD1
V gene: TRBV11-2

CDR3 DNA: TGCGCCAGCAGCCATGACGCCAGACAAGAGACCCAGTACTTC
CDR3 protein: CASSHDARQETQYF
clone size: few
J gene: TRBJ2-5
D gene: NA
V gene: TRBV5-1

CDR3 DNA: TGTGCCAGCAGCCAATTACAGGGGCGCGGGAATCCCTACGAGCAGTACTTC
CDR3 protein: CASSQLQGRGNPYEQYF
clone size: NA
J gene: TRBJ2-7
D gene: NA
V gene: TRBV14

CDR3 DNA: TGTGCCAGCAGCTCACTTCCTCCGACAGGGGTTCGGGGGCCCCAGCATTTT
CDR3 protein: CASSSLPPTGVRGPQHF
clone size: few
J gene: TRBJ1-5
D gene: TRBD1
V gene: TRBV7-9

CDR3 DNA: TGTGCCAGCAGTACGCAACACGAGCAGTACTTC
CDR3 protein: CASSTQHEQYF
clone size: NA
J gene: TRBJ2-7
D gene: NA
V gene: TRBV6-1

CDR3 DNA: TGTGCCAGCAGCTTACCGGGGACTAGCGGCAATGAGCAGTTCTTC
CDR3 protein: CASSLPGTSGNEQFF
clone size: few
J gene: TRBJ2-1
D gene: TRBD2
V gene: TRBV7-8

CDR3 DNA: TGTGCCAGCAGTGAATTAGTGGCAGATATCTCTTACTCTTTCTTT
CDR3 protein: CASSELVADISYSFF
clone size: NA
J gene: TRBJ1-1
D gene: NA
V gene: TRBV6-1

CDR3 DNA: TGTGCCAGCAGCTTAGTTCAGACCTCCGAGCAGTACTTC
CDR3 protein: CASSLVQTSEQYF
clone size: once
J gene: TRBJ2-7
D gene: NA
V gene: TRBV7-3

CDR3 DNA: TGCGCCAGCAGCTTGGGGGACAGGGCGATCTACACCTTC
CDR3 protein: CASSLGDRAIYTF
clone size: NA
J gene: TRBJ1-2
D gene: TRBD1
V gene: TRBV5-1

CDR3 DNA: TGTGCCAGAAAAGATCAGGGGGGAAGTGAGACCCAGTACTTC
CDR3 protein: CARKDQGGSETQYF
clone size: medium-sized
J gene: TRBJ2-5
D gene: NA
V gene: TRBV2

CDR3 DNA: TGTGCCAGCAGCCGCTTGAGGGGGAACACTGAAGCTTTCTTT
CDR3 protein: CASSRLRGNTEAFF
clone size: few
J gene: TRBJ1-1
D gene: NA
V gene: TRBV7-8

CDR3 DNA: TGTGCCAGCAGTTACTTAGCTGACAGGGAGGGCATTCAGTACTTC
CDR3 protein: CASSYLADREGIQYF
clone size: few
J gene: TRBJ2-4
D gene: NA
V gene: TRBV6-5

CDR3 DNA: TGTGCCAGCAGATCCGGGACCACCAATCAGCCCCAGCATTTT
CDR3 protein: CASRSGTTNQPQHF
clone size: once
J gene: TRBJ1-5
D gene: NA
V gene: TRBV2

CDR3 DNA: TGTGCCTGGAGCGAGGAAAGCGCCGGGGAGCTGTTTTTT
CDR3 protein: CAWSEESAGELFF
clone size: NA
J gene: TRBJ2-2
D gene: NA
V gene: TRBV30

CDR3 DNA: TGTGCCAGCAGTTACGCACCGGGACAGGGAGGAGAGACCCAGTACTTC
CDR3 protein: CASSYAPGQGGETQYF
clone size: NA
J gene: TRBJ2-5
D gene: TRBD1
V gene: TRBV6-5

CDR3 DNA: TGTGCCAGCAGTTTACGGACTAACGTCAATGAGCAGTTCTTC
CDR3 protein: CASSLRTNVNEQFF
clone size: NA
J gene: TRBJ2-1
D gene: NA
V gene: TRBV27

CDR3 DNA: TGTGCCAGCAGTGAAGGGGGCACCTACTACGAGCAGTACTTC
CDR3 protein: CASSEGGTYYEQYF
clone size: NA
J gene: TRBJ2-7
D gene: NA
V gene: TRBV6-1

CDR3 DNA: TGTGCCAGCAGTTTCGGCACTTCTGAGCAGTTCTTC
CDR3 protein: CASSFGTSEQFF
clone size: NA
J gene: TRBJ2-1
D gene: NA
V gene: TRBV12-3/TRBV12-4

CDR3 DNA: TGTGCCAGCCACCCGGGGGGAGGGGGCTATGGCTACACCTTC
CDR3 protein: CASHPGGGGYGYTF
clone size: large
J gene: TRBJ1-2
D gene: NA
V gene: TRBV12-3/TRBV12-4

CDR3 DNA: TGTGCCAGCAGCTTGGATTTAGCGGGAGTAGGAGAGACCCAGTACTTC
CDR3 protein: CASSLDLAGVGETQYF
clone size: NA
J gene: TRBJ2-5
D gene: TRBD2
V gene: TRBV5-6

CDR3 DNA: TGTGCCAGCAGTGCACGACAGGGGGACACCGGGGAGCTGTTTTTT
CDR3 protein: CASSARQGDTGELFF
clone size: NA
J gene: TRBJ2-2
D gene: TRBD1
V gene: TRBV6-4

CDR3 DNA: TGTGCCAGCAGTCAACTAGCGGGAGGGCCAGATACGCAGTATTTT
CDR3 protein: CASSQLAGGPDTQYF
clone size: NA
J gene: TRBJ2-3
D gene: TRBD2
V gene: TRBV6-2/TRBV6-3

CDR3 DNA: TGTGCCAGCAGTAGAGGGGCCAATAATTCACCCCTCCACTTT
CDR3 protein: CASSRGANNSPLHF
clone size: once
J gene: TRBJ1-6
D gene: NA
V gene: TRBV28